A single sample is the source of the 20 T cell receptor beta chains below, sequenced in a study of OX40 agonist ivuxolimab in advanced cancers. Profiling relied on immunoSEQ multiplex PCR, and the TCRdb table lists in-frame clones only, not all of them. The sample lists some 61,000 clones, roughly four fifths seen once, with 1.6% in the top ten. The material sequenced was CD4+ or CD8+ T cells sorted from blood, taken in a trial of the OX40 agonist ivuxolimab. The receptors stem from an adult with an advanced solid tumor such as melanoma, head and neck, liver or kidney cancer.

This clone was seen a few times. This chain uses TRBV5-6 with TRBJ1-5; 10 bases line up with TRBD1. The V gene's germline CDR1 is SGHDT and CDR2 YYEEEE. V gave up 4 bases and J gave up 4 bases; unmatched junction bases: 5. The CDR3 sequence is 15 residues long. The CDR3 region is CASSGGQGRNQPQHF. The CDR3 DNA is TGTGCCAGCAGCGGGGGACAGGGGAGGAATCAGCCCCAGCATTTT.

The chain carries TRBV10-2 and TRBJ2-5; the match to TRBD2 covers 10 bases. The CDR3 is 16 amino acids. Germline CDR1 and CDR2: WSHSY and SAAADI. Losses at the gene ends were 3 bases for V and 3 bases for J; bases not matched to a gene: 7. CDR3 residues: CASSDPHLAGEETQYF. CDR3 DNA: TGCGCCAGCAGTGACCCCCACCTAGCGGGAGAAGAGACCCAGTACTTC.

This clone showed up just a few times. V gene TRBV19 combines with J gene TRBJ2-2; D gene ambiguous. This CDR3 is built from 13 residues. Trimming stripped 1 base from V and 5 bases from J, with 5 bases between. CDR1 and CDR2 (germline): LNHDA, SQIVND (reference sequence). CDR3 bases: TGTGCCAGTAGTATAGTAGGGACCGGGGAGCTGTTTTTT. This sequence encodes CASSIVGTGELFF.

The chain combines TRBV10-2 with TRBJ2-1, with TRBD1 matching 12 bases. CDR3 length equals 15 residues. V dropped 6 bases and J dropped 7; count of bases not matched to a gene: 7. CDR1 and CDR2 from the germline V gene are WSHSY and SAAADI. Written as DNA, the CDR3 is TGCGCCAGCAGACTGGGACAGGGGGCGCTGAATGAGCAGTTCTTC. Its translation: CASRLGQGALNEQFF.

J is TRBJ1-2 and V is TRBV19; 10 positions match TRBD1. In germline, CDR1 is LNHDA, CDR2 SQIVND (reference sequence). J lost 6 bases, V lost 6 bases, and 10 bases had no gene match. The CDR3 has 15 amino acids. The CDR3 protein is CASSPRDRGWNGYTF. The CDR3 bases are TGTGCCAGTAGCCCCCGGGACAGGGGCTGGAATGGCTACACCTTC.

The chain couples TRBV28 to TRBJ2-5; the D gene is possibly TRBD2 (7 bases). Germline CDR1 MDHEN, CDR2 SYDVKM. CDR3 length equals 15 residues. V was clipped by 6 bases and J by 3 bases, with 17 bases between them. CDR3: CASSLVGGTKETQYF. The CDR3 DNA reads as TGTGCCAGCAGCCTGGTGGGGGGGACAAAAGAGACCCAGTACTTC.

CDR3 sequence: CASSSGQGFSGGELFF. CDR3 in DNA: TGTGCCAGCAGCTCGGGACAGGGTTTCTCCGGCGGGGAGCTGTTTTTT. The rearrangement links TRBV11-3 to TRBJ2-2; 9 positions match TRBD1. V was clipped by 4 bases and J by 7 bases; unmatched bases: 10. This CDR3 has 16 residues. Looked up from germline, CDR1 is SGHNT and CDR2 is YENEEA.

The chain joins TRBV7-2 to TRBJ1-2; D might be TRBD1 (6 bases). Trimming took off 1 base at V and 4 bases at J, with 13 bases between the two ends. Germline lookup yields CDR1 SGHTA and CDR2 FQGNSA. The CDR3 runs to 15 residues. The DNA of the CDR3 is TGTGCCAGCAGCTTAGGACAGGCGACGATCTATGGCTACACCTTC. Translated: CASSLGQATIYGYTF. Variable domain in full (rest from reference TRBV7-2 and TRBJ1-2): GAGVSQSPSNKVTEKGKDVELRCDPISGHTALYWYRQSLGQGLEFLIYFQGNSAPDKSGLPSDRFSAERTGGSVSTLTIQRTQQEDSAVYLCASSLGQATIYGYTFGSGTRLTVV.

Of note for this clone: In the same sample, other DNA sequences code for this CDR3. This chain joins TRBV30 and TRBJ1-2, with D possibly TRBD1 on 5 matching bases. V lost 0 bases and J lost 6, with 8 bases in between. CDR1 is GTSNPN, CDR2 SVGIG, per germline (reference sequence). This CDR3 comprises 12 residues. The chain's CDR3 is CAWSVQGDGYTF. CDR3 DNA: TGTGCCTGGAGTGTACAAGGGGATGGCTACACCTTC. The full variable domain, with the rest looked up from reference TRBV30 and TRBJ1-2, is SQTIHQWPATLVQPVGSPLSLECTVEGTSNPNLYWYRQAAGRGLQLLFYSVGIGQISSEVPQNLSASRPQDRQFILSSKKLLLSDSGFYLCAWSVQGDGYTFGSGTRLTVV.

The J gene is TRBJ2-5, the V gene TRBV4-1; TRBD2 matches at 8 bases. J lost 2 bases, V lost 5 bases, and 7 bases had no gene match. CDR1 MGHRA and CDR2 YSYEKL come from the germline V gene. This CDR3 spans 15 amino acids. As DNA, the CDR3 is TGCGCCAGCAGCGGGGTAGCGGGGAATCAAGAGACCCAGTACTTC. It is translated as CASSGVAGNQETQYF.

This chain links TRBV18 with TRBJ2-3; D is tentatively TRBD1 or TRBD2 (5 bases each). V dropped 2 bases and J dropped 10 bases, with 25 bases sitting between them. The CDR3 consists of 17 residues. Germline values: CDR1 KGHSH, CDR2 LQKENI. CDR3 protein: CASSPTRGTRHKFAQYF. CDR3 nucleotide sequence: TGTGCCAGCTCACCAACCCGGGGCACCCGCCATAAATTTGCGCAGTATTTT.

Only a few counts were recorded for this clone. The rearrangement joins TRBV2 to TRBJ2-6; possible D gene TRBD1, 6 bases. V was clipped by 7 bases and J by 1 base, with 11 bases between them. The CDR3 has 15 residues. Germline-derived CDR1 and CDR2 are SNHLY and FYNNEI. In DNA, the CDR3 is TGTGCCAGCAAAGCCGGACAGTCTGGGGCCAACGTCCTGACTTTC. Protein: CASKAGQSGANVLTF. The full variable domain, rest sourced from reference TRBV2 and TRBJ2-6, is EPEVTQTPSHQVTQMGQEVILRCVPISNHLYFYWYRQILGQKVEFLVSFYNNEISEKSEIFDDQFSVERPDGSNFTLKIRSTKLEDSAMYFCASKAGQSGANVLTFGAGSRLTVL.

The chain joins TRBV15 to TRBJ1-5; maybe TRBD1 (5 bases). This CDR3 has 18 amino acids. The V gene's germline CDR1 is LNHNV and CDR2 YYDKDF (reference sequence). V gave up 1 base and J gave up 0 bases, with 16 bases separating them. CDR3 nucleotide sequence: TGTGCCACCAGCAGAGTTCCCGGGACGGTTTATAGCAATCAGCCCCAGCATTTT. It encodes CATSRVPGTVYSNQPQHF.

J is TRBJ1-1 and V is TRBV7-9, with D perhaps matching TRBD1 (5 bases). The CDR3 is 17 amino acids. V lost 5 bases and J 2 bases, leaving 21 bases between the germline ends. Germline CDR1 and CDR2: SEHNR and FQNEAQ (reference sequence). CDR3 coding DNA: TGTGCCAGCAGCGCCAACCCGAGGGGCCCTAGTAACACTGAAGCTTTCTTT. Protein sequence: CASSANPRGPSNTEAFF. Full variable domain (outside the CDR3, taken from reference TRBV7-9 and TRBJ1-1): DTGVSQNPRHKITKRGQNVTFRCDPISEHNRLYWYRQTLGQGPEFLTYFQNEAQLEKSRLLSDRFSAERPKGSFSTLEIQRTEQGDSAMYLCASSANPRGPSNTEAFFGQGTRLTVV.

The V gene is TRBV10-1, the J gene TRBJ2-5; D remains ambiguous. Between the trimmed V and J ends, which lost 8 bases and 0 bases, there was a span of 10 bases. Germline CDR1 WNHNN, CDR2 SYGVQD (reference sequence). This CDR3 has 13 amino acids. This CDR3 is CASFIPYQETQYF. CDR3 bases: TGCGCCAGCTTTATACCATACCAAGAGACCCAGTACTTC.

The V call is TRBV6-5, the J call TRBJ2-7; 10 bases agree with TRBD1. In germline, CDR1 is MNHEY, CDR2 SVGAGI. This CDR3 comprises 14 residues. V was pared by 2 bases and J by 6 bases, with 4 bases of the junction left unmatched. CDR3 nucleotides: TGTGCCAGCAGTTACGGGGGACAGGGGTTCGAGCAGTACTTC. This sequence encodes CASSYGGQGFEQYF.

Only a few counts were recorded for this clone. The rearrangement uses TRBV6-7 and TRBJ1-1; the D gene is possibly TRBD1 (5 bases). TRBV6-7 is an ORF, and what it does is uncertain. The CDR3 is 14 amino acids. Trimming took off 2 bases at V and 4 bases at J, with 11 bases between the two ends. DNA of the CDR3: TGTGCCAGCAGTTACGGGGTTGGGGGCACTGAAGCTTTCTTT. Translated, it gives CASSYGVGGTEAFF.

The rearrangement uses TRBV7-2 and TRBJ2-1; 8 bases line up with TRBD2. Looked up from germline, CDR1 is SGHTA and CDR2 is FQGNSA. J lost 8 bases, V lost 5 bases, and 8 bases had no gene match. The CDR3 has 14 amino acids. The chain's CDR3 is CASSRQPTSDEQFF. CDR3 bases: TGTGCCAGCAGCCGCCAACCGACTAGCGATGAGCAGTTCTTC.

This chain uses TRBV7-9 with TRBJ1-2; perhaps TRBD1 as D (5 bases). There are 13 residues in the CDR3. The ends were cut back, 2 bases at V and 4 bases at J, with 8 bases in the middle. The germline CDR1 and CDR2 sequences are SEHNR and FQNEAQ (reference sequence). The CDR3 protein is CASSLPGGYGYTF. In DNA form, the CDR3 reads TGTGCCAGCAGCTTACCTGGGGGCTATGGCTACACCTTC. Looking up the rest from reference TRBV7-9 and TRBJ1-2 gives the full variable domain: DTGVSQNPRHKITKRGQNVTFRCDPISEHNRLYWYRQTLGQGPEFLTYFQNEAQLEKSRLLSDRFSAERPKGSFSTLEIQRTEQGDSAMYLCASSLPGGYGYTFGSGTRLTVV.

This clone was counted once. The V and J genes are TRBV10-3 and TRBJ1-2; D not certain. Germline V gives CDR1 ENHRY, CDR2 SYGVKD. The CDR3 loop spans 13 amino acids. Trimming stripped 3 bases from V and 8 bases from J, with 13 bases between. The CDR3 region is CAISDETQTGYTF. Here the CDR3 DNA reads TGTGCCATCAGTGATGAGACACAGACCGGCTACACCTTC.